These 15 T cell receptor beta chains share one sample of origin, sequenced in a study of HIV-infected patients and healthy controls. cDNA was made from around 0.5 ug RNA using alpha and beta constant primers. Alpha and beta chain libraries were made separately by chain-specific third strand synthesis with multiplexing indices. TCRdb itself ran the 5' RACE reads through MiXCR, one entry per CDR3 protein. The table records 4,500 to 6,500 distinct CDR3 sequences, 8.8% of them present only once. Follow-up blood was drawn about 14 weeks, roughly three months, after antiretroviral therapy began. No cell fractionation was done, so the repertoire covers all unsorted peripheral blood T cells. Sequencing used blood, obtained during antiretroviral therapy. All receptors come from an adult with HIV infection.

This clonotype was observed a handful of times. V usage is TRBV30 and J usage is TRBJ1-1; tentative D call: TRBD1 (5 bases). Germline assignment: CDR1 GTSNPN and CDR2 SVGIG (reference sequence). Trimming left V 3 bases short and J 0 bases short, with 11 bases between. This CDR3 comprises 14 residues. The chain's CDR3 is CAWRRQIMNTEAFF. The CDR3 region has the DNA TGTGCCTGGAGACGACAGATCATGAACACTGAAGCTTTCTTT.

This chain joins TRBV27 and TRBJ1-1; possible D gene TRBD1, 5 bases. The V end was cut by 4 bases, the J end by 6 bases, with 6 bases between. CDR3 length: 11 amino acids. The germline V gene has CDR1 MNHEY and CDR2 SMNVEV (reference sequence). DNA of the CDR3: TGTGCCAGCAGTTGGGGGGCTGAAGCTTTCTTT. This gives the protein CASSWGAEAFF.

This clonotype has at least ten counts. V gene TRBV7-2 combines with J gene TRBJ2-1, with no clear D. The germline gives CDR1 SGHTA, CDR2 FQGNSA. The CDR3 has 12 residues. V lost 5 bases to trimming and J lost 4 bases, with 6 bases between them. CDR3 sequence (DNA): TGTGCCAGCAGCCGCCCGTACAATGAGCAGTTCTTC. Its protein product is CASSRPYNEQFF.

This clonotype is termed medium-sized. This chain links TRBV11-2 with TRBJ2-7; 9 bases are shared with TRBD1. The J segment lost 6 bases and the V segment lost 1 base, leaving 10 bases of the junction unmatched. The CDR3 runs 16 residues. CDR1 is SGHAT and CDR2 is FQNNGV in the germline V gene. The DNA for the CDR3 is TGTGCCAGCAGCTTAGCGCGACAGGGGGGTCCGACCGAGCAGTACTTC. It is translated as CASSLARQGGPTEQYF. The full variable domain, completed using reference TRBV11-2 and TRBJ2-7, is EAGVAQSPRYKIIEKRQSVAFWCNPISGHATLYWYQQILGQGPKLLIQFQNNGVVDDSQLPKDRFSAERLKGVDSTLKIQPAKLEDSAVYLCASSLARQGGPTEQYFGPGTRLTVT.

This clonotype was counted many times. This chain links TRBV5-5 with TRBJ1-1; maybe TRBD1 (5 bases). There are 14 residues in the CDR3. CDR1 is SGHKS and CDR2 is YYEKEE in the germline V gene (reference sequence). Deletions cut 1 base from V and 7 bases from J, with 14 bases between. CDR3 sequence (DNA): TGTGCCAGCAGCTTGAATCGGGGGATCGGTGAAGCTTTCTTT. Its translation: CASSLNRGIGEAFF.

There are a few counts of this clonotype. This rearrangement joins TRBV19 to TRBJ2-5; 7 nucleotides match TRBD2. This CDR3 comprises 17 residues. Looked up from germline, CDR1 is LNHDA and CDR2 is SQIVND (reference sequence). Unmatched junction bases numbered 13, after V lost 5 bases and J lost 1 base. The CDR3 DNA is TGTGCCAGTAGTCCCTCGGGGGGATGGGGACGCCAAGAGACCCAGTACTTC. It encodes CASSPSGGWGRQETQYF.

Judged by abundance, this clonotype is medium-sized. The V call is TRBV5-6, the J call TRBJ2-2, with no clear D. CDR1 SGHDT and CDR2 YYEEEE come from the germline V gene. The CDR3 totals 16 residues. V dropped 3 bases and J dropped 4 bases, with 16 bases sitting between them. CDR3 in amino acids: CASSSPGLSFTGELFF. In nucleotides, the CDR3 is TGTGCCAGCAGCTCCCCCGGCCTGAGCTTCACCGGGGAGCTGTTTTTT.

In this sample, this clonotype turned up many times. The chain uses TRBV24-1 and TRBJ2-1, with D perhaps matching TRBD1 (5 bases). Trimming took off 2 bases at V and 1 base at J, with 11 bases between the two ends. In germline, CDR1 is KGHDR, CDR2 SFDVKD. The CDR3 contains 16 residues. The DNA of the CDR3 is TGTGCCACCAGTGATTCAGGGTCAACATCCTACAATGAGCAGTTCTTC. Protein sequence: CATSDSGSTSYNEQFF.

This clonotype has a handful of counts. The chain joins TRBV28 to TRBJ1-2, with D perhaps matching TRBD1 (5 bases). The CDR3 covers 14 residues. Germline values: CDR1 MDHEN, CDR2 SYDVKM. V gave up 2 bases and J gave up 4 bases, with 11 bases separating them. The CDR3 DNA reads as TGTGCCAGCAGTTTAGGAGGGGTCCCCTATGGCTACACCTTC. Its translation: CASSLGGVPYGYTF.

Many counts were recorded for this clonotype. The chain combines TRBV29-1 with TRBJ2-3; D may be TRBD1 (6 bases). The CDR3 runs 12 residues. Trimming removed 6 bases at V and 5 bases at J, with 12 bases between. In germline, CDR1 is SQVTM, CDR2 ANQGSEA. DNA of the CDR3: TGCAGCGTCCTCGGACAGCAAGATACGCAGTATTTT. Translated, it gives CSVLGQQDTQYF.

In this sample, this clonotype turned up many times. Written as DNA, the CDR3 is TGTGCCAGCAGCTTGCCAACTGGAAACACCATATATTTT. It codes for CASSLPTGNTIYF. This rearrangement joins TRBV5-5 to TRBJ1-3; no firm D call. V shed 1 base and J shed 2 bases, with 4 bases lying between them. From germline, CDR1 is SGHKS and CDR2 YYEKEE (reference sequence). This CDR3 comprises 13 residues.

This clonotype turned up a few times. V gene TRBV5-6 combines with J gene TRBJ2-5, with D possibly being TRBD1 (6 bases). Germline V CDR1 and CDR2: SGHDT, YYEEEE. V lost 4 bases and J lost 5, with 18 bases in between. The CDR3 consists of 15 residues. CDR3 DNA sequence: TGTGCCAGCAGCGTACAGGGTGAGGGGACGGAGACCCAGTACTTC. Translating it yields CASSVQGEGTETQYF.

A few counts support this clonotype. The gene calls are TRBV6-5 and TRBJ2-4, with D unresolved. This CDR3 has 15 residues. Germline values: CDR1 MNHEY, CDR2 SVGAGI. Trimming removed 8 bases from V and 0 bases from J, with 14 bases in between. CDR3: CASANGLLAKNIQYF. CDR3 bases: TGTGCCAGCGCGAACGGGCTCCTAGCCAAAAACATTCAGTACTTC.

This clonotype has a handful of counts. The CDR3 here is CSARDTGYRTPYEQYF. The CDR3 DNA sequence: TGCAGTGCTAGAGACACAGGATACAGGACTCCGTACGAGCAGTACTTC. This chain connects TRBV20-1 to TRBJ2-7; D may match TRBD1 or TRBD2 (5 bases each). The germline V gene encodes CDR1 DFQATT and CDR2 SNEGSKA (reference sequence). V was trimmed by 0 bases and J by 4 bases, leaving 19 bases between them. The CDR3 is 16 amino acids.

The gene calls are TRBV11-1 and TRBJ2-1; 9 bases match TRBD2. Per germline, CDR1 SGHAT and CDR2 FQDESV (reference sequence). CDR3 size: 15 residues. V gave up 0 bases and J gave up 10 bases; unmatched junction bases: 7. CDR3: CASSLARGRVGEQFF. DNA of the CDR3: TGTGCCAGCAGCTTAGCGCGCGGGAGGGTTGGGGAGCAGTTCTTC.